A selection of T cell receptor beta chains follows, all from one sample in a study of blood T cell repertoires in COVID-19. Measured with immunoSEQ multiplex PCR; TCRdb has only the in-frame clones, and not every one. The sample has under 300,000 clones, around 87% seen once. The material sequenced was peripheral blood. These receptors were obtained from a woman aged 70 to 79 with active or convalescent COVID-19. The CDR3 runs from the conserved cysteine through the conserved F or W. The D gene is left open where the match is weak. Part of the rows lack a size; the others show once, few, many or a class for expanded clones.

j_call	d_call	clone_size	v_call	cdr3_nt	cdr3_aa
TRBJ2-3	.	.	TRBV18	TGTGCCAGCTCACCTTGGGGCTCCGCACAGGATACGCAGTATTTT	CASSPWGSAQDTQYF
TRBJ2-3	TRBD2	once	TRBV3-1/TRBV3-2	TGTGCCAGCAGCCCCGTAGCGACTAGCGGCACAGATACGCAGTATTTT	CASSPVATSGTDTQYF
TRBJ1-4	TRBD1	.	TRBV19	TGTGCCAGTAGTAGGAGAGCCCTCAAGGGACAGGGAACGAAACTGTTTTTT	CASSRRALKGQGTKLFF
TRBJ1-2	TRBD1	.	TRBV9	TGTGCCAGCAGCACTTATCCGGGACAGGGGAGTGGCTACACCTTC	CASSTYPGQGSGYTF
TRBJ1-4	.	.	TRBV4-3	TGCGCCAGCAGGGGGGAGGGTGAAAAACTGTTTTTT	CASRGEGEKLFF
TRBJ1-2	TRBD1	once	TRBV6-1	TGTGCCAGCAGCGAAGCCAGGCAGGGGGCATTGGGTGGCTACACCTTC	CASSEARQGALGGYTF
TRBJ2-6	TRBD1	.	TRBV5-5	TGTGCCAGCAGCTTGGCTCCGGACAGGGGGTTTGGGGCCAACGTCCTGACTTTC	CASSLAPDRGFGANVLTF
TRBJ2-3	.	.	TRBV11-2	TGTGCCAGCAGCCAGGACAGCCACGGCACAGATACGCAGTATTTT	CASSQDSHGTDTQYF
TRBJ1-1	.	.	TRBV7-9	TGTGCCAGCAGCTTATCTGTGAACACTGAAGCTTTCTTT	CASSLSVNTEAFF
TRBJ2-1	TRBD2	.	TRBV6-5	TGTGCCAGCAGTTACTCGACGGGGGGGCACAATGAGCAGTTCTTC	CASSYSTGGHNEQFF